This TCR beta chain was sequenced for a study of PD-1 blockade in classical Hodgkin lymphoma. A remark on this clone: At one boundary the junction diverges from the germline segment, which might be a read error.

The CDR3 is made up of 13 amino acids. Per germline, CDR1 MNHEY and CDR2 SVGAGI. Clones were read by immunoSEQ multiplex PCR, and TCRdb kept only the in-frame ones, dropping some. The sample records 20,000 to 25,000 clones, approximately 77% being singletons. Time point: cycle 4 day 1 (C4D1), after about 6 weeks of nivolumab. All patients experienced relapse after autologous stem cell transplantation, and brentuximab vedotin exposure was variable. This TCR derives from a human donor with classical Hodgkin lymphoma. The genes are TRBV6-5 and TRBJ1-2, with 7 bases that match TRBD1. The sequencing used peripheral blood mononuclear cells (PBMCs), collected before the fourth cycle of nivolumab. Here the CDR3 DNA reads TGTGTCAGCAGGGGGACAGCTAACTATGGCTACACCTTC. Its protein product is CVSRGTANYGYTF.